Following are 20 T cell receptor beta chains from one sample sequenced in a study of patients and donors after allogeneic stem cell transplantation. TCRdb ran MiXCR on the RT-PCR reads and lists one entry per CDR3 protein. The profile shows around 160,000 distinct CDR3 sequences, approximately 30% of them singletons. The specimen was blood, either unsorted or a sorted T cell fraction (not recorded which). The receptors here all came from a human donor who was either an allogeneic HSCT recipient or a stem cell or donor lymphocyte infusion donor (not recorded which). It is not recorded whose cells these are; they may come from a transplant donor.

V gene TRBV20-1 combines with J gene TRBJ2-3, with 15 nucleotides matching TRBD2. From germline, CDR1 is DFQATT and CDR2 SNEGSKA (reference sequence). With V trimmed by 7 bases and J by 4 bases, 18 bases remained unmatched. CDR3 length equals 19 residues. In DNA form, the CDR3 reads TGCAGTGTCTTACCGGGACTAGCGGGAGGCACCCCCCACGCAGATACGCAGTATTTT. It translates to CSVLPGLAGGTPHADTQYF.

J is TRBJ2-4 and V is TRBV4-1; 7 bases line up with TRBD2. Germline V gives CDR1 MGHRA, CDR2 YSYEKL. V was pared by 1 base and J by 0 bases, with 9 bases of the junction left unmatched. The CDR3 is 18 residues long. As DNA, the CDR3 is TGCGCCAGCAGCCAAGGAGCTAGCGGCAAGTTAGCCAAAAACATTCAGTACTTC. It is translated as CASSQGASGKLAKNIQYF.

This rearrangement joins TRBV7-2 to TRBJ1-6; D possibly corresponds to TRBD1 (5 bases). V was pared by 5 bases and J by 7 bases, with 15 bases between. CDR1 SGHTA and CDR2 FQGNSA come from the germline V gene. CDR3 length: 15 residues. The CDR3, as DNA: TGTGCCAGCAGCCGGGGGGATGCGGGGAATTCACCCCTCCACTTT. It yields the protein CASSRGDAGNSPLHF.

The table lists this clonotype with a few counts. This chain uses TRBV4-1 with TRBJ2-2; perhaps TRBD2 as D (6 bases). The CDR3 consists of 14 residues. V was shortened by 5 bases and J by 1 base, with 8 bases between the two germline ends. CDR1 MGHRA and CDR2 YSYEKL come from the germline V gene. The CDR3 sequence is CASSWRENTGELFF. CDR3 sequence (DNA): TGCGCCAGCAGCTGGCGGGAGAACACCGGGGAGCTGTTTTTT.

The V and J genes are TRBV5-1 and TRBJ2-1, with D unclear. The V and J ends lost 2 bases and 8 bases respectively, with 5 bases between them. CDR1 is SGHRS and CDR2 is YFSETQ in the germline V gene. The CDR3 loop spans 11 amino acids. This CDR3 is CASSFKDEQFF. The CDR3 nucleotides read TGCGCCAGCAGCTTTAAGGATGAGCAGTTCTTC.

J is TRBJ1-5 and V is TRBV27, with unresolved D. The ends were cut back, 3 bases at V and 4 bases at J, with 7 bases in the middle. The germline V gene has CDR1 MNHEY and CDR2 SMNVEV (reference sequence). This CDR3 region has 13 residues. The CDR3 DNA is TGTGCCAGCAGTTTCGCCTGGAATCAGCCCCAGCATTTT. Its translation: CASSFAWNQPQHF.

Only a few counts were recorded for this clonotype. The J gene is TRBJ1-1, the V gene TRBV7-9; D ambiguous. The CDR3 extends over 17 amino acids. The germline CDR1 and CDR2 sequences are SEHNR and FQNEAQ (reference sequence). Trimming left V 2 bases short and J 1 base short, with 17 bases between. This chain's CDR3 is CASSLIGYWVGNTEAFF. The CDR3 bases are TGTGCCAGCAGCTTAATCGGCTACTGGGTGGGGAACACTGAAGCTTTCTTT.

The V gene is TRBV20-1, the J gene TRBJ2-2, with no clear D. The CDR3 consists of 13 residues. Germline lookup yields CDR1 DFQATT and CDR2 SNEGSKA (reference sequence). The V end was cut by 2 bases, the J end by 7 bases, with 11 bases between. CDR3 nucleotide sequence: TGCAGTGCTAGAACGCCCGTCGGCGGGGAGCTGTTTTTT. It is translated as CSARTPVGGELFF.

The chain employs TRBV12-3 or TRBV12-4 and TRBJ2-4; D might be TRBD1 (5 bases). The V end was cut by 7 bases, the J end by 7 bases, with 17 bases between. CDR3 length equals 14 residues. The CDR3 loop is CASTPTALPNIQYF. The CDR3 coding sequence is TGTGCCAGCACCCCGACAGCCCTTCCTAACATTCAGTACTTC.

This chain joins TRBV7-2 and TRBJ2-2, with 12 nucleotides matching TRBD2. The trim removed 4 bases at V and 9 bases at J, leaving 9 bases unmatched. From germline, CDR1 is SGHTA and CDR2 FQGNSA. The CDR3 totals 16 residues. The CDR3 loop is CASSSAGTSGPRELFF. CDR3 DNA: TGTGCCAGCAGCTCCGCCGGGACTAGCGGGCCGAGGGAGCTGTTTTTT. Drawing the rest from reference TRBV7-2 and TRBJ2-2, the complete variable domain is GAGVSQSPSNKVTEKGKDVELRCDPISGHTALYWYRQSLGQGLEFLIYFQGNSAPDKSGLPSDRFSAERTGGSVSTLTIQRTQQEDSAVYLCASSSAGTSGPRELFFGEGSRLTVL.

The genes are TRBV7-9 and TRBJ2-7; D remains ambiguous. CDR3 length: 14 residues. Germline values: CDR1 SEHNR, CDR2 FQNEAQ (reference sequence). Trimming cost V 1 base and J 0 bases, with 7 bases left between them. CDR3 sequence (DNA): TGTGCCAGCAGCTTAGGGACGAGCTCCTACGAGCAGTACTTC. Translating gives CASSLGTSSYEQYF.

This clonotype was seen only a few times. The CDR3 DNA reads as TGTGCCAGCAGCCAAGACCTGGGACAGACCTTAGCCAAAAACATTCAGTACTTC. It translates to CASSQDLGQTLAKNIQYF. This chain uses TRBV4-2 with TRBJ2-4; 7 bases align to TRBD1. The junction had 8 bases not matched to a gene; V was cut back by 0 bases and J by 0 bases. CDR1 and CDR2 (germline): LGHNA, YNFKEQ. The CDR3 totals 18 residues.

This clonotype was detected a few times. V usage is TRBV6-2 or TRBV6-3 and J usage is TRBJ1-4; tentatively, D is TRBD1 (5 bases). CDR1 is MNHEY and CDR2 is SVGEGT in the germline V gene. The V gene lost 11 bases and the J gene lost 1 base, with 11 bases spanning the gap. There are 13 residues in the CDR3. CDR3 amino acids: CARKGLTNEKLFF. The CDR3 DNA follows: TGTGCCCGCAAGGGGTTAACTAATGAAAAACTGTTTTTT.

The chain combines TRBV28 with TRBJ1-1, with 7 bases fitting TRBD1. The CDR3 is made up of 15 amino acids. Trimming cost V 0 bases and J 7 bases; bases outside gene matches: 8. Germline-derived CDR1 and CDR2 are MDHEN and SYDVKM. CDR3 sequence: CASSLWGARDSEAFF. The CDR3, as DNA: TGTGCCAGCAGTTTATGGGGGGCCCGGGACAGTGAAGCTTTCTTT.

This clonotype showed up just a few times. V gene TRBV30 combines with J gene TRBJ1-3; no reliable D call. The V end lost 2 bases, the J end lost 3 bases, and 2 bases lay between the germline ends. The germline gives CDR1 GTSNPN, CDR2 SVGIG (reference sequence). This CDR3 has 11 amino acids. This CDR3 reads CAWSFGNTIYF. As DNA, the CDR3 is TGTGCCTGGAGTTTTGGAAACACCATATATTTT.

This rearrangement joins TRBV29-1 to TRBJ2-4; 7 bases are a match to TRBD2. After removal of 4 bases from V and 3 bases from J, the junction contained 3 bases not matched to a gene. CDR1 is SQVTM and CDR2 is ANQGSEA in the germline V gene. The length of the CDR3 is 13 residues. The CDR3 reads CSVGREGKNIQYF. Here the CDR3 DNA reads TGCAGCGTTGGCAGGGAGGGCAAAAACATTCAGTACTTC.

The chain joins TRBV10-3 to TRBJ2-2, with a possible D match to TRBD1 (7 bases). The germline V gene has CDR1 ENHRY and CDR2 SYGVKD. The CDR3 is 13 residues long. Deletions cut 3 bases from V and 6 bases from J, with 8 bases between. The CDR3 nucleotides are TGTGCCATCAGTGACAGGGGGGCCGGGGAGCTGTTTTTT. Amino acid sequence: CAISDRGAGELFF.

The CDR3 DNA follows: TGTGCCAGCAGTTCGGGACAGGGGGTTTATGGCTACACCTTC. Translated, it gives CASSSGQGVYGYTF. The rearrangement joins TRBV6-5 to TRBJ1-2; 11 bases are a match to TRBD1. Per the germline V gene, CDR1 is MNHEY and CDR2 is SVGAGI. V shed 4 bases, J shed 5 bases, and the junction held 3 bases outside the gene matches. This CDR3 is built from 14 residues.

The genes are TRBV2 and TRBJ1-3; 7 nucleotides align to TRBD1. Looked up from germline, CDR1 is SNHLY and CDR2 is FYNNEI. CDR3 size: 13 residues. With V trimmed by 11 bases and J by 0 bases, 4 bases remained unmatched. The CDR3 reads CACQGVSGNTIYF. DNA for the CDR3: TGTGCCTGCCAGGGGGTCTCTGGAAACACCATATATTTT.

The CDR3 spells CASSQGTINEQFF. CDR3 DNA: TGTGCCAGCAGCCAAGGGACTATCAATGAGCAGTTCTTC. This chain joins TRBV4-2 and TRBJ2-1; maybe TRBD2 (6 bases). Trimming cost V 1 base and J 6 bases, with 7 bases left between them. CDR1 and CDR2 from the germline V gene are LGHNA and YNFKEQ. The CDR3 is made up of 13 amino acids.